What follows describes a single T cell receptor (beta chain). These data come from a study of blood T cell repertoires in COVID-19. Study-wide background: From T cells, B-cell-depleted T cells, or PBMCs came the material, which was cDNA or gDNA.

The CDR3 sequence is 17 residues long. V shed 4 bases and J 8 bases; nucleotides not matched to a gene: 12. Germline loops: CDR1 KGHDR, CDR2 SFDVKD. In the authors' workflow: Amplification from reference gene primers served as the basis for estimated nucleated cell counts. Clones were sequenced by immunoSEQ multiplex PCR, and TCRdb holds only the in-frame ones, with some missing. That table supplies the V and J calls and clone size; D and trimming were determined from the DNA. The sample records about 170,000 clones, roughly four fifths being singletons. Sequencing was performed on peripheral blood. This TCR was recovered from a woman older than 75 with COVID-19, enrolled during active disease. The rearrangement links TRBV24-1 to TRBJ2-1; 11 nucleotides match TRBD1. Here the CDR3 DNA reads TGTGCCACCAGTGACCAGAGCGGGACAGGGGGGCGGGATGAGCAGTTCTTC. Protein sequence: CATSDQSGTGGRDEQFF.